This record covers a single T cell receptor beta chain. Its antigen is currently unknown. The data belong to a study of CD8 T cells in ankylosing spondylitis. Study results and limitations: Disease-linked clones reportedly showed significant enrichment in matched ankylosing spondylitis synovial fluid. A number of the motif variants had already been described in reactive arthritis synovial fluid and blood. Disease-linked clones bore a CD8+ phenotype and were relatively rare in peripheral blood. A TCR beta motif made of several highly homologous variants seemed typical of ankylosing spondylitis blood.

TCRdb re-derived calls from the 5' RACE reads in MiXCR, one entry per CDR3 protein. The data hold roughly 230,000 distinct CDR3 sequences, with about 20% observed a single time. Germline V CDR1 and CDR2: SGHTA, FQGTGA. The CDR3 totals 12 residues. The germline V and J ends were trimmed by 0 bases and 6 bases, with 5 bases remaining between them. The clonotype was recovered from a male donor with ankylosing spondylitis or in good health (not recorded which). The sequenced material came from blood, either unsorted or a sorted T cell fraction (not recorded which). The V and J genes are TRBV7-3 and TRBJ1-1; D gene unclear. CDR3 in amino acids: CASSLTGPEAFF. CDR3 bases: TGTGCCAGCAGCTTAACTGGGCCTGAAGCTTTCTTT.